The 25 T cell receptor beta chains below come from one sample, sequenced in a study of cytomegalovirus exposure and HLA in healthy donors. The PCR was carried out with 60 Vbeta primers and 13 Jbeta primers. Some clones are missing from TCRdb's copy, which holds only in-frame ones; the method was immunoSEQ multiplex PCR. The repertoire consists of more than 110,000 clones, with approximately 80% occurring once and the leading ten covering about 3.7%. Specimen: PBMCs. All receptors derive from a male donor in good health and CMV-seronegative.

This chain uses TRBV5-4 with TRBJ1-2; TRBD1 might be the D (6 bases). The CDR3 sequence is 13 residues long. The V end was cut by 5 bases, the J end by 2 bases, with 10 bases between. Per germline, CDR1 SGHNT and CDR2 YYREEE (reference sequence). CDR3 loop: CASRRDTNYGYTF. CDR3 nucleotide sequence: TGTGCCAGCAGACGGGACACCAACTATGGCTACACCTTC.

There are a few counts of this clone. This sequence joins TRBV27 and TRBJ1-2; 9 bases line up with TRBD1. CDR1 MNHEY and CDR2 SMNVEV come from the germline V gene (reference sequence). J gave up 4 bases and V 5 bases, and 8 bases lay outside the gene matches. The CDR3 sequence is 15 residues long. The CDR3, as DNA: TGTGCCAGCAGTCCTGGGACAGGGTTTTCCTATGGCTACACCTTC. This translates into CASSPGTGFSYGYTF.

The chain links TRBV6-5 to TRBJ2-5, with TRBD1 identical over 7 bases. The J call is in doubt because the DNA end fits TRBJ2-7 better. The germline V gene encodes CDR1 MNHEY and CDR2 SVGAGI. The CDR3 spans 12 residues. The CDR3 region is CASSFTGAEQYF. The CDR3 region has the DNA TGTGCCAGCAGTTTCACAGGGGCCGAGCAGTACTTC.

The chain uses TRBV14 and TRBJ2-6; D is unresolved. The CDR3 has 15 amino acids. Deletions cut 1 base from V and 4 bases from J, with 8 bases between. Germline CDR1 is SGHDN and CDR2 is FVKESK. Here the CDR3 reads CASSQGVAGANVLTF. In nucleotides, the CDR3 is TGTGCCAGCAGCCAAGGCGTAGCCGGGGCCAACGTCCTGACTTTC.

The genes are TRBV7-9 and TRBJ2-1; D ambiguous. The CDR3 consists of 15 residues. Trimming removed 1 base at V and 7 bases at J, with 14 bases between. Germline V gene data show CDR1 as SEHNR and CDR2 as FQNEAQ (reference sequence). The CDR3 DNA is TGTGCCAGCAGCTTAGGGCTATACGGAGAAAATGAGCAGTTCTTC. Amino acids: CASSLGLYGENEQFF.

In this sample, this clone turned up a few times. The rearrangement joins TRBV7-9 to TRBJ2-7, with a weak D call TRBD2 (5 bases). The CDR3 is 13 amino acids. CDR1 and CDR2 (germline): SEHNR, FQNEAQ (reference sequence). The V and J ends lost 5 bases and 3 bases respectively, with 11 bases between them. CDR3 nucleotides: TGTGCCAGCAGCCCAAGAGGGTACTACGAGCAGTACTTC. Residues: CASSPRGYYEQYF. The full variable domain, its missing parts supplied by reference TRBV7-9 and TRBJ2-7, is DTGVSQNPRHKITKRGQNVTFRCDPISEHNRLYWYRQTLGQGPEFLTYFQNEAQLEKSRLLSDRFSAERPKGSFSTLEIQRTEQGDSAMYLCASSPRGYYEQYFGPGTRLTVT.

V and J are TRBV27 and TRBJ2-1; TRBD2 agrees at 9 bases. The CDR3 is 15 amino acids. Trimming cost V 8 bases and J 8 bases; bases outside gene matches: 13. Germline values: CDR1 MNHEY, CDR2 SMNVEV (reference sequence). This chain's CDR3 is CASGLAIAGDDEQFF. Written as DNA, the CDR3 is TGTGCCAGCGGGCTAGCGATAGCGGGAGATGATGAGCAGTTCTTC.

The V gene is TRBV30, the J gene TRBJ2-1; 9 nucleotides align to TRBD2. J gave up 10 bases and V 4 bases, and 11 bases lay outside the gene matches. Germline V gene lookup returns CDR1 GTSNPN and CDR2 SVGIG (reference sequence). This CDR3 comprises 14 residues. This CDR3 is CAWKEAGGPEEQFF. CDR3 DNA sequence: TGTGCCTGGAAAGAGGCGGGAGGGCCAGAGGAGCAGTTCTTC.

This chain links TRBV5-6 with TRBJ1-2; 9 bases fit TRBD1. The CDR3 totals 15 residues. V was clipped by 4 bases and J by 5 bases; unmatched bases: 9. Germline lookup yields CDR1 SGHDT and CDR2 YYEEEE. The CDR3 region is CASSPNRGLGYGYTF. The CDR3 DNA is TGTGCCAGCAGCCCTAACAGGGGGCTTGGGTATGGCTACACCTTC.

This sequence joins TRBV6-5 and TRBJ2-3, with a tentative D call TRBD2 (6 bases). This CDR3 contains 14 residues. The V end lost 6 bases, the J end lost 5 bases, and 15 bases lay between the germline ends. Germline-derived CDR1 and CDR2 are MNHEY and SVGAGI. The CDR3 loop is CASSPGTSRDTQYF. CDR3 bases: TGTGCCAGCAGCCCCGGGACTTCCCGAGATACGCAGTATTTT.

The chain links TRBV6-4 to TRBJ2-3; TRBD2 matches at 8 bases. Looked up from germline, CDR1 is MRHNA and CDR2 is SNTAGT. The CDR3 length is 15 residues. V lost 3 bases, J lost 1 base, and 3 bases stayed unmatched. The CDR3 protein is CASSEETSGTDTQYF. The CDR3 DNA follows: TGTGCCAGCAGTGAAGAGACTAGCGGCACAGATACGCAGTATTTT.

This clone has just one count. The V and J genes are TRBV6-5 and TRBJ1-2; no reliable D call. This CDR3 region has 14 residues. Germline values: CDR1 MNHEY, CDR2 SVGAGI. V was clipped by 8 bases and J by 8 bases, with 21 bases between them. The CDR3 DNA reads TGTGCCAGCCGGATTAAGGGATTCTCGGGGGGCTACACCTTC. Translated: CASRIKGFSGGYTF.

This chain connects TRBV5-1 to TRBJ2-1, with 12 bases matching TRBD2. Trimming at V came to 4 bases and at J to 4 bases, leaving 9 bases not matched to a gene. The germline V gene encodes CDR1 SGHRS and CDR2 YFSETQ. CDR3 length: 17 amino acids. This CDR3 reads CASSRQTGTSGYNEQFF. For the CDR3, the DNA is TGCGCCAGCAGCCGGCAAACCGGGACTAGCGGGTACAATGAGCAGTTCTTC.

This chain joins TRBV14 and TRBJ2-1, with D perhaps matching TRBD1 (5 bases). Trimming cost V 0 bases and J 6 bases, with 15 bases left between them. Germline CDR1 is SGHDN and CDR2 is FVKESK. This CDR3 contains 16 residues. The CDR3 DNA follows: TGTGCCAGCAGCCAAGATCAGGGTATATTTTTCAATGAGCAGTTCTTC. As protein: CASSQDQGIFFNEQFF. The whole variable domain, filled in from reference TRBV14 and TRBJ2-1, reads EAGVTQFPSHSVIEKGQTVTLRCDPISGHDNLYWYRRVMGKEIKFLLHFVKESKQDESGMPNNRFLAERTGGTYSTLKVQPAELEDSGVYFCASSQDQGIFFNEQFFGPGTRLTVL.

This chain links TRBV30 with TRBJ2-2, with D maybe TRBD1 (6 bases). CDR1 and CDR2 from the germline V gene are GTSNPN and SVGIG (reference sequence). The CDR3 extends over 18 amino acids. V was clipped by 2 bases and J by 1 base, with 20 bases between them. CDR3 sequence (DNA): TGTGCCTGGAGTAACCTCCGTGGGACACGAAAGAACACCGGGGAGCTGTTTTTT. Amino acid sequence: CAWSNLRGTRKNTGELFF.

This clone has more than one count but fewer than ten. The CDR3 nucleotides read TGCGCCAGCAGCCGTTCACAGGGGGCAAGTTACGAGCAGTACTTC. It is translated as CASSRSQGASYEQYF. V is TRBV4-1 and J is TRBJ2-7, with TRBD1 matching over 9 bases. The junction had 8 bases not matched to a gene; V was cut back by 4 bases and J by 4 bases. The CDR3 is made up of 15 amino acids. The germline CDR1 and CDR2 sequences are MGHRA and YSYEKL.

This sequence joins TRBV9 and TRBJ2-7, with unresolved D. Germline values: CDR1 SGDLS, CDR2 YYNGEE. The CDR3 extends over 14 amino acids. V gave up 0 bases and J gave up 2 bases, with 9 bases separating them. CDR3 protein: CASSVGYTAYEQYF. The DNA of the CDR3 is TGTGCCAGCAGCGTAGGGTACACCGCCTACGAGCAGTACTTC. Using reference TRBV9 and TRBJ2-7 for the parts outside the CDR3, the full variable domain is DSGVTQTPKHLITATGQRVTLRCSPRSGDLSVYWYQQSLDQGLQFLIQYYNGEERAKGNILERFSAQQFPDLHSELNLSSLELGDSALYFCASSVGYTAYEQYFGPGTRLTVT.

The V call is TRBV7-8, the J call TRBJ2-3; D is perhaps TRBD2 (7 bases). The V gene lost 3 bases and the J gene lost 0 bases, with 13 bases spanning the gap. The CDR3 has 16 amino acids. Germline CDR1 is SGHVS and CDR2 is FQNEAQ. This chain's CDR3 is CASSFRGALSTDTQYF. The CDR3 DNA follows: TGTGCCAGCAGCTTCCGGGGGGCGCTGAGCACAGATACGCAGTATTTT. Full variable domain (rest looked up from reference TRBV7-8 and TRBJ2-3): GAGVSQSPRYKVAKRGQDVALRCDPISGHVSLFWYQQALGQGPEFLTYFQNEAQLDKSGLPSDRFFAERPEGSVSTLKIQRTQQEDSAVYLCASSFRGALSTDTQYFGPGTRLTVL.

This clone was observed a handful of times. The rearrangement joins TRBV4-2 to TRBJ2-1; 9 bases fit TRBD2. Trimming took 2 bases from V and 9 from J; bases not matched to a gene: 8. CDR1 is LGHNA, CDR2 YNFKEQ, per germline. The CDR3 is 15 residues long. CDR3 bases: TGTGCCAGCAGCCAACTAGCGGGGACCTACCCTGAGCAGTTCTTC. This encodes CASSQLAGTYPEQFF.

The CDR3 is CASTKTGLAADEQFF. The CDR3, as DNA: TGTGCCAGCACCAAGACGGGACTAGCGGCCGATGAGCAGTTCTTC. This rearrangement joins TRBV6-1 to TRBJ2-1, with 11 bases aligning to TRBD2. Looked up from germline, CDR1 is MNHNS and CDR2 is SASEGT. The J segment lost 8 bases and the V segment lost 7 bases, leaving 10 bases of the junction unmatched. CDR3 length: 15 amino acids.

This chain links TRBV13 with TRBJ2-7; 7 bases line up with TRBD1. CDR1 and CDR2 from the germline V gene are PRHDT and FYEKMQ (reference sequence). The CDR3 runs 14 residues. V lost 5 bases to trimming and J lost 2 bases; unmatched junction nucleotides: 6. The CDR3 loop is CASSIPGQTYEQYF. Written as DNA, the CDR3 is TGTGCCAGCAGCATACCGGGACAGACCTACGAGCAGTACTTC.

The chain has TRBV23-1 and TRBJ2-7; 7 bases agree with TRBD2. TRBV23-1 is an open reading frame, and its role is uncertain. The CDR3 length is 17 residues. Unmatched junction bases numbered 13, after V lost 1 base and J lost 4 bases. The DNA of the CDR3 is TGCGCCAGCAGTCAATTGCCCTCCGTGGACGGGAGGTACGAGCAGTACTTC. Its translation: CASSQLPSVDGRYEQYF.

The genes are TRBV11-2 and TRBJ1-2; no reliable D call. V shed 5 bases and J shed 5 bases, with 6 bases lying between them. The length of the CDR3 is 11 residues. Germline values: CDR1 SGHAT, CDR2 FQNNGV. Here the CDR3 DNA reads TGTGCCAGCAGCCAATTTTATGGCTACACCTTC. The encoded protein is CASSQFYGYTF. Drawing the rest from reference TRBV11-2 and TRBJ1-2, the complete variable domain is EAGVAQSPRYKIIEKRQSVAFWCNPISGHATLYWYQQILGQGPKLLIQFQNNGVVDDSQLPKDRFSAERLKGVDSTLKIQPAKLEDSAVYLCASSQFYGYTFGSGTRLTVV.

The chain uses TRBV14 and TRBJ2-1; D may be TRBD2 (5 bases). Germline V gives CDR1 SGHDN, CDR2 FVKESK. CDR3 length equals 12 residues. Trimming left V 4 bases short and J 7 bases short, with 8 bases between. CDR3 nucleotide sequence: TGTGCCAGCAGCCCAGGAGGAAATGAGCAGTTCTTC. Its translation: CASSPGGNEQFF.

This chain connects TRBV14 to TRBJ2-3, with D possibly TRBD2 on 6 matching bases. Trimming cost V 4 bases and J 2 bases, with 16 bases left between them. Germline V lookup: CDR1 SGHDN, CDR2 FVKESK. CDR3 length: 16 amino acids. Here the CDR3 DNA reads TGTGCCAGCAGCCCCCTTAGCGGAGAACACACAGATACGCAGTATTTT. Translating gives CASSPLSGEHTDTQYF.